A single sample gave rise to the 30 T cell receptor beta chains below, sequenced in a study of STAT5B mutations in CD4+ large granular lymphocyte leukemia (dated by TCRdb to the early 2020s). Library prep was done by the immunoSEQ multiplex PCR assay. TCRdb took this table from immuneACCESS and kept in-frame rearrangements with V and J called. Such tables lack part of the clones; where checked against another copy, unresolved V genes explain under half of the gap, and the rest is unexplained. Within this sample are 30,000 or so clones, with around 81% of them counted one time only. The ten biggest clones cover 4.4% of the sample. Sequenced: CD4+ T cells from blood buffy coats. The receptors were gathered from a human donor in good health.

V is TRBV10-3 and J is TRBJ2-5; either TRBD1 or TRBD2 may supply D (5 bases each). The CDR3 has 14 residues. Trimming removed 6 bases from V and 1 base from J, with 12 bases in between. Germline values: CDR1 ENHRY, CDR2 SYGVKD. The CDR3 nucleotides are TGTGCCATCAGGGGGACCGACTTCCAAGAGACCCAGTACTTC. Protein sequence: CAIRGTDFQETQYF.

V and J are TRBV4-1 and TRBJ2-1, with 11 bases aligning to TRBD1. J lost 9 bases, V lost 4 bases, and 8 bases had no gene match. Per the germline V gene, CDR1 is MGHRA and CDR2 is YSYEKL. The CDR3 extends over 15 amino acids. The CDR3: CASSLGQGARGEQFF. CDR3 DNA: TGCGCCAGCAGCCTAGGACAGGGGGCGCGTGGTGAGCAGTTCTTC.

J is TRBJ2-1 and V is TRBV7-8, with 9 nucleotides matching TRBD2. This CDR3 comprises 17 residues. J gave up 4 bases and V 1 base, and 8 bases lay outside the gene matches. From germline, CDR1 is SGHVS and CDR2 FQNEAQ. The CDR3 DNA is TGTGCCAGCAGCTTAGGGTTGCGGGAGGGGCTTTACAATGAGCAGTTCTTC. Translation: CASSLGLREGLYNEQFF.

The J gene is TRBJ1-1, the V gene TRBV28; perhaps TRBD1 as D (5 bases). This CDR3 contains 14 residues. CDR1 and CDR2 from the germline V gene are MDHEN and SYDVKM. The V and J ends lost 2 bases and 2 bases respectively, with 9 bases between them. CDR3 bases: TGTGCCAGCAGTTTAGGGGGAGTTAACACTGAAGCTTTCTTT. As protein: CASSLGGVNTEAFF. Filled out from reference TRBV28 and TRBJ1-1, the complete variable domain reads DVKVTQSSRYLVKRTGEKVFLECVQDMDHENMFWYRQDPGLGLRLIYFSYDVKMKEKGDIPEGYSVSREKKERFSLILESASTNQTSMYLCASSLGGVNTEAFFGQGTRLTVV.

This sequence joins TRBV15 and TRBJ2-1; TRBD2 matches 7 bases. J was trimmed by 9 bases and V by 2 bases; bases with no gene match: 10. This CDR3 has 15 residues. Per the germline V gene, CDR1 is LNHNV and CDR2 is YYDKDF (reference sequence). The DNA of the CDR3 is TGTGCCACCAGCAGACGCGGGGGAAGGCTAGGTGAGCAGTTCTTC. It translates to CATSRRGGRLGEQFF.

V and J are TRBV25-1 and TRBJ2-5, with TRBD1 matching 7 bases. V gave up 3 bases and J gave up 5 bases; unmatched junction bases: 9. The germline CDR1 and CDR2 sequences are MGHDK and SYGVNS. CDR3 length equals 15 residues. CDR3 loop: CASSDPRTGGETQYF. The CDR3 DNA is TGTGCCAGCAGTGACCCCCGGACAGGCGGGGAGACCCAGTACTTC.

The rearrangement joins TRBV11-2 to TRBJ2-3; possibly TRBD2 for D (6 bases). The CDR3 has 16 residues. In germline, CDR1 is SGHAT, CDR2 FQNNGV. The V and J ends lost 3 bases and 1 base respectively, with 14 bases between them. CDR3 sequence (DNA): TGTGCCAGCAGCTTTATGGGGGAGGCACGCACAGATACGCAGTATTTT. Its protein product is CASSFMGEARTDTQYF.

CDR3 in amino acids: CASSQERRGIQYF. The CDR3, as DNA: TGCGCCAGCAGCCAAGAACGGCGAGGCATTCAGTACTTC. The chain uses TRBV4-3 and TRBJ2-4; D remains unclear. V was pared by 0 bases and J by 9 bases, with 9 bases between. The CDR3 spans 13 residues. Germline V gene sequence: CDR1 LGHNA, CDR2 YSLEER.

The CDR3 here is CASSRWDVSNQPQHF. Written as DNA, the CDR3 is TGTGCCAGCAGCCGATGGGACGTTAGCAATCAGCCCCAGCATTTT. The chain joins TRBV7-8 to TRBJ1-5; D possibly corresponds to TRBD1 (5 bases). The germline gives CDR1 SGHVS, CDR2 FQNEAQ. Trimming removed 5 bases at V and 0 bases at J, with 11 bases between. The CDR3 is 15 residues long.

J is TRBJ1-4 and V is TRBV5-1; no firm D call. The CDR3 sequence is 15 residues long. CDR1 and CDR2 (germline): SGHRS, YFSETQ. Between the trimmed V and J ends, which lost 0 bases and 2 bases, there was a span of 8 bases. The CDR3 coding sequence is TGCGCCAGCAGCTTGGCCCGGCAGACTAATGAAAAACTGTTTTTT. Protein: CASSLARQTNEKLFF.

This rearrangement joins TRBV5-8 to TRBJ2-1; 7 positions agree with TRBD1. The CDR3 is 13 residues long. Germline assignment: CDR1 SGHTS and CDR2 YDEGEE. Trimming cost V 3 bases and J 7 bases; bases outside gene matches: 4. The chain's CDR3 is CASSWKGANEQFF. The CDR3, as DNA: TGTGCCAGCAGCTGGAAGGGGGCGAATGAGCAGTTCTTC. The full variable domain, its missing parts supplied by reference TRBV5-8 and TRBJ2-1, is EAGVTQSPTHLIKTRGQQATLRCSPISGHTSVYWYQQALGLGLQFLLWYDEGEERNRGNFPPRFSGRQFPNYSSELNVNALELEDSALYLCASSWKGANEQFFGPGTRLTVL.

The chain uses TRBV19 and TRBJ2-2; the D gene is possibly TRBD2 (5 bases). The V gene lost 3 bases and the J gene lost 1 base, with 12 bases spanning the gap. Germline CDR1 LNHDA, CDR2 SQIVND (reference sequence). The CDR3 loop spans 16 amino acids. CDR3 in DNA: TGTGCCAGTAGTATGGATTGGACTTTGAACACCGGGGAGCTGTTTTTT. Translation: CASSMDWTLNTGELFF. Together with reference TRBV19 and TRBJ2-2, the CDR3 gives the full variable domain: DGGITQSPKYLFRKEGQNVTLSCEQNLNHDAMYWYRQDPGQGLRLIYYSQIVNDFQKGDIAEGYSVSREKKESFPLTVTSAQKNPTAFYLCASSMDWTLNTGELFFGEGSRLTVL.

V usage is TRBV2 and J usage is TRBJ2-7; 7 nucleotides line up with TRBD1. The CDR3 extends over 12 amino acids. The ends lost 10 bases at V and 2 bases at J; junction bases unmatched: 5. CDR1 is SNHLY, CDR2 FYNNEI, per germline. CDR3 DNA sequence: TGTGCCACCCGGGACAGTACCTACGAGCAGTACTTC. The encoded protein is CATRDSTYEQYF.

The chain couples TRBV6-5 to TRBJ2-2; weak D call: TRBD2 (6 bases). The V gene's germline CDR1 is MNHEY and CDR2 SVGAGI. This CDR3 is 14 amino acids long. V shed 6 bases and J shed 7 bases, with 15 bases lying between them. CDR3 amino acids: CASSPREVGGELFF. The CDR3 nucleotides read TGTGCCAGCAGCCCGAGGGAGGTGGGCGGGGAGCTGTTTTTT.

V usage is TRBV7-2 and J usage is TRBJ1-5; 7 nucleotides agree with TRBD1. Looked up from germline, CDR1 is SGHTA and CDR2 is FQGNSA. The junction had 8 bases not matched to a gene; V was cut back by 0 bases and J by 6 bases. This CDR3 comprises 16 residues. CDR3 nucleotide sequence: TGTGCCAGCAGCTTAGCAGAGGGGGCAGGTAGTCAGCCCCAGCATTTT. Translation: CASSLAEGAGSQPQHF.

The chain has TRBV5-1 and TRBJ2-7; D is unclear. The length of the CDR3 is 15 residues. Germline V gene sequence: CDR1 SGHRS, CDR2 YFSETQ. The germline V and J ends were trimmed by 4 bases and 2 bases, with 16 bases remaining between them. CDR3 sequence (DNA): TGCGCCAGCAGCGGTTTACCGGGTAACACCTACGAGCAGTACTTC. Protein product: CASSGLPGNTYEQYF.

The gene calls are TRBV10-1 and TRBJ2-2, with 12 nucleotides matching TRBD1. CDR1 is WNHNN, CDR2 SYGVQD, per germline (reference sequence). V was clipped by 6 bases and J by 9 bases; unmatched bases: 8. The CDR3 consists of 15 residues. The CDR3 spells CASSPAGTGGWELFF. The CDR3 DNA reads as TGCGCCAGCAGCCCGGCCGGGACAGGGGGCTGGGAGCTGTTTTTT.

In regard to this clone: The junction does not match germline at one end; this may be a read error. The CDR3 protein is CASSGSSAYTGELLF. CDR3 sequence (DNA): TGTGCCAGCAGTGGGTCTAGCGCCTACACCGGGGAGCTGCTTTTT. The rearrangement joins TRBV2 to TRBJ2-2; a weak D match, TRBD2 (6 bases). CDR3 length: 15 amino acids. Germline assignment: CDR1 SNHLY and CDR2 FYNNEI.

The chain couples TRBV6-6 to TRBJ2-7; perhaps TRBD2 as D (6 bases). Germline-derived CDR1 and CDR2 are MNHNY and SVGAGI (reference sequence). CDR3 length equals 15 residues. V was shortened by 6 bases and J by 2 bases, with 17 bases between the two germline ends. CDR3 bases: TGTGCCAGCAGCCCCGGTGGACGGGAGCCCTACGAGCAGTACTTC. This gives the protein CASSPGGREPYEQYF.

The CDR3 DNA is TGTGCCTGGAGTGGTCCCCTACTACTAGCCAAAAACATTCAGTACTTC. It specifies CAWSGPLLLAKNIQYF. The chain couples TRBV30 to TRBJ2-4; D remains ambiguous. CDR3 length: 16 residues. The germline V gene has CDR1 GTSNPN and CDR2 SVGIG (reference sequence). V was trimmed by 1 base and J by 0 bases, leaving 13 bases between them.

The chain employs TRBV28 and TRBJ2-1; 10 bases match TRBD2. The germline gives CDR1 MDHEN, CDR2 SYDVKM. The CDR3 totals 13 residues. Trimming cost V 4 bases and J 14 bases; bases outside gene matches: 8. The CDR3 protein is CASSSPSGSPEFF. In nucleotides, the CDR3 is TGTGCCAGCAGTTCTCCTAGCGGGAGCCCGGAGTTCTTC.

The CDR3 DNA reads TGTGCCAGCAGCTTAGAACCGAACATTCAGTACTTC. This encodes CASSLEPNIQYF. The rearrangement uses TRBV7-9 and TRBJ2-4, with no clear D. Germline CDR1 is SEHNR and CDR2 is FQNEAQ (reference sequence). V shed 1 base and J shed 7 bases, with 5 bases lying between them. The CDR3 extends over 12 amino acids.

The rearrangement links TRBV7-3 to TRBJ2-3, with D hard to call. Germline V lookup: CDR1 SGHTA, CDR2 FQGTGA. V was cut by 5 bases and J by 7 bases, with 10 bases left in between. The CDR3 loop spans 12 amino acids. CDR3 sequence: CASSLRGNTQYF. The DNA for the CDR3 is TGTGCCAGCAGCCTACGCGGAAATACGCAGTATTTT.

This clone was detected a few times. The V and J genes are TRBV7-2 and TRBJ1-2; unclear D gene. This CDR3 comprises 12 residues. Germline V lookup: CDR1 SGHTA, CDR2 FQGNSA. Deletions cut 1 base from V and 4 bases from J, with 4 bases between. CDR3 amino acids: CASSLESYGYTF. CDR3 DNA sequence: TGTGCCAGCAGCTTAGAGAGCTATGGCTACACCTTC. Filled out from reference TRBV7-2 and TRBJ1-2, the complete variable domain reads GAGVSQSPSNKVTEKGKDVELRCDPISGHTALYWYRQSLGQGLEFLIYFQGNSAPDKSGLPSDRFSAERTGGSVSTLTIQRTQQEDSAVYLCASSLESYGYTFGSGTRLTVV.

This clone has just one count. The CDR3 region is CASSMIPGQADWYGYTF. The CDR3 coding sequence is TGTGCCAGTAGTATGATCCCCGGACAGGCCGACTGGTATGGCTACACCTTC. The rearrangement joins TRBV19 to TRBJ1-2, with TRBD1 matching 7 bases. Germline CDR1 LNHDA, CDR2 SQIVND (reference sequence). V shed 3 bases and J 5 bases; nucleotides not matched to a gene: 15. This CDR3 contains 17 residues.

This clone has only one observation. The chain has TRBV5-1 and TRBJ2-3, with 7 nucleotides matching TRBD1. Looked up from germline, CDR1 is SGHRS and CDR2 is YFSETQ. V lost 4 bases, J lost 3 bases, and 2 bases stayed unmatched. This CDR3 spans 13 amino acids. CDR3 nucleotides: TGCGCCAGCAGCGGGGGACAGACAGATACGCAGTATTTT. It encodes CASSGGQTDTQYF.

V is TRBV7-8 and J is TRBJ2-7; TRBD2 is a possible D gene (6 bases). Trimming took off 5 bases at V and 7 bases at J, with 21 bases between the two ends. CDR3 length equals 15 residues. Germline V CDR1 and CDR2: SGHVS, FQNEAQ. The CDR3 DNA sequence: TGTGCCAGCAGCCCGCGGGACTTCCTAACTGAGGAGCAGTACTTC. It codes for CASSPRDFLTEEQYF.

The chain uses TRBV11-1 and TRBJ2-5, with D hard to call. The better agreement between TRBJ2-7 and the DNA end casts doubt on the J call. Germline values: CDR1 SGHAT, CDR2 FQDESV (reference sequence). This CDR3 region has 13 residues. CDR3 in amino acids: CASSQQPSYEQYF. The DNA for the CDR3 is TGTGCCAGCAGCCAGCAGCCCTCCTACGAGCAGTACTTC.

The rearrangement links TRBV5-1 to TRBJ2-1, with D possibly being TRBD2 (5 bases). The CDR3 runs 14 residues. The germline V gene encodes CDR1 SGHRS and CDR2 YFSETQ. V dropped 4 bases and J dropped 3 bases, with 11 bases sitting between them. The CDR3: CASSRDPRYNEQFF. The CDR3 nucleotides are TGCGCCAGCAGCCGGGATCCCCGCTACAATGAGCAGTTCTTC.

V usage is TRBV5-5 and J usage is TRBJ1-5; D is unclear. Looked up from germline, CDR1 is SGHKS and CDR2 is YYEKEE (reference sequence). Trimming cost V 0 bases and J 4 bases, with 5 bases left between them. This CDR3 contains 13 residues. CDR3: CASSLDANQPQHF. In DNA form, the CDR3 reads TGTGCCAGCAGCTTGGATGCAAATCAGCCCCAGCATTTT. Combining the CDR3 with reference TRBV5-5 and TRBJ1-5 gives the whole variable domain DAGVTQSPTHLIKTRGQQVTLRCSPISGHKSVSWYQQVLGQGPQFIFQYYEKEERGRGNFPDRFSARQFPNYSSELNVNALLLGDSALYLCASSLDANQPQHFGDGTRLSIL.